This T cell receptor beta chain was identified in a study of graft-versus-host responses after intestinal transplantation. Study-level background: Recipients received multivisceral, liver-intestinal, or isolated intestinal transplants. The study's findings and limits: Individuals carrying graft-donor T cell macrochimerism showed high graft-versus-host to host-versus-graft clonal ratios in allografts.

TCRdb's table, derived via immunoSEQ multiplex PCR, lists solely in-frame clones and lacks some. This table holds 15,000 to 20,000 clones, around 72% found once. The CDR3 runs to 14 residues. CDR1 is MNHEY and CDR2 is SMNVEV in the germline V gene (reference sequence). V lost 5 bases, J lost 10 bases, and 7 bases stayed unmatched. From the graft tissue, intraepithelial and lamina propria lymphocytes were released through processing. Concerning this clone itself: Its cognate antigen is unknown.

The V gene is TRBV27, the J gene TRBJ1-6; 8 nucleotides line up with TRBD1. Sequenced here: ileum tissue, sampled about 21 days after intestinal transplant. The clonotype originates from a human patient who received an intestinal transplant, so some T cells may come from the graft donor. In nucleotides, the CDR3 is TGTGCCAGCAGTAGTGGGACAGGAGGATCACCCCTCCACTTT. This sequence encodes CASSSGTGGSPLHF.